Below, one T cell receptor (beta chain) is given with its context. TCRdb's table, derived via immunoSEQ multiplex PCR, lists solely in-frame clones and lacks some. The table records 70,000 to 80,000 clones, roughly 82% of them present only once. This sample was taken from a study of blood T cell repertoires in COVID-19. Germline V lookup: CDR1 KGHDR, CDR2 SFDVKD. The CDR3 contains 16 residues. Trimming stripped 4 bases from V and 6 bases from J, with 19 bases between. The chain recombines TRBV24-1 with TRBJ2-3; the D gene is possibly TRBD2 (6 bases). The TCR originated in a woman aged 80 or older with acute or convalescent COVID-19. Material for sequencing was peripheral blood. The CDR3 nucleotides read TGTGCCACCAGTGACCCGGGCCCCGGAGGGAGGGATACGCAGTATTTT. Its translation: CATSDPGPGGRDTQYF.